This T cell receptor (beta chain) was observed in a study of T-cell reconstitution after alpha-beta-depleted transplantation in children. The V end was cut by 6 bases, the J end by 8 bases, with 16 bases between. Germline lookup yields CDR1 DFQATT and CDR2 SNEGSKA (reference sequence). There are 13 residues in the CDR3. Library preparation (for TCRbeta) was performed with unique molecular identifiers. One entry per CDR3 protein, called by TCRdb with MiXCR from the PCR reads. In the table there are 170,000 or so distinct CDR3 sequences, about 6.4% of which are singletons. Many counts were recorded for this clonotype.

This clonotype was obtained from a human donor who donated a stem cell graft to a child with Wiskott-Aldrich syndrome. The sequences come from PBMCs from the stem cell graft donor, collected from the stem cell graft. The V gene is TRBV20-1, the J gene TRBJ1-4; D is perhaps TRBD1 (5 bases). The CDR3 coding sequence is TGCAGTGCACGGGGACTATTAGAGGAAAAACTGTTTTTT. It translates to CSARGLLEEKLFF.